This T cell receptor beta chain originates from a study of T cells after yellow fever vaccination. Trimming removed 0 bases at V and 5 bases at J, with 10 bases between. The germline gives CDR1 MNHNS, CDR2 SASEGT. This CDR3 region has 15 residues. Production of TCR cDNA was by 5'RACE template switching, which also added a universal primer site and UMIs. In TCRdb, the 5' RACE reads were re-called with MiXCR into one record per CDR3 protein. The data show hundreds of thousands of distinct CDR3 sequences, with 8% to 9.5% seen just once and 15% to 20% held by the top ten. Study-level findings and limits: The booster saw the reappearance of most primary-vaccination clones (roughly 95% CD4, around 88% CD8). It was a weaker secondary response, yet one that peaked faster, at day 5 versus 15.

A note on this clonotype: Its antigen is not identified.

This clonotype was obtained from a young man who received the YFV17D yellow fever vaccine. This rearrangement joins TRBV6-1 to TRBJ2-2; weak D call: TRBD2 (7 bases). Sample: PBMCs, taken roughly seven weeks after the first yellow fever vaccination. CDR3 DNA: TGTGCCAGCAGTGAAGCGGGGGGGCCTACCGGGGAGCTGTTTTTT. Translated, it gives CASSEAGGPTGELFF.